This TCR beta chain was captured in a study of human T cells and chemical hapten exposure. Findings and caveats of the study: Patch test score was positively correlated with the counts of TCRs that had expanded at PT1. There were significantly more large CDR3 similarity clusters among expanded TCRs than among controls.

Per the germline V gene, CDR1 is SGHTA and CDR2 is FQGNSA. With V trimmed by 7 bases and J by 8 bases, 8 bases remained unmatched. The CDR3 is 15 amino acids. This clonotype came up a few times. What it binds is not known. Methods used by the authors: Sample-level TCR yields exhibited a median of roughly 96,000, with a range of roughly 20,000 to 700,000. In TCRdb, the RACE reads were re-called with MiXCR into one record per CDR3 protein. The V and J calls here are based on TCRdb, not the publication. The profile covers about 160,000 distinct CDR3 sequences, with roughly a quarter appearing a single time and 2.1% taken by the ten largest. Indicated time point: patch test 3, about 24 weeks after DPC sensitization. Treatment in this sample: therapeutic diphenylcyclopropenone sensitization with weekly scalp DPC.

Here the sequenced sample was whole blood, taken in connection with sensitization to the hapten diphenylcyclopropenone (DPC). The receptor was isolated from a woman aged 18 to 35 with alopecia areata. Some clones in this sample may be carry-over from other donors' samples. The chain uses TRBV7-2 and TRBJ2-1; 13 positions match TRBD2. CDR3 nucleotide sequence: TGTGCCAGCACGACCCGACTAGCGGGAGGAGATGAGCAGTTCTTC. Encoded protein: CASTTRLAGGDEQFF. Full variable domain (remainder filled in from reference TRBV7-2 and TRBJ2-1): GAGVSQSPSNKVTEKGKDVELRCDPISGHTALYWYRQSLGQGLEFLIYFQGNSAPDKSGLPSDRFSAERTGGSVSTLTIQRTQQEDSAVYLCASTTRLAGGDEQFFGPGTRLTVL.